The text below deals with one T cell receptor (beta chain). The data belong to a study of blood T cell repertoires in COVID-19. Background on the study: Acute-phase and convalescent COVID-19 samples originated in the United States, Italy and Spain. Nucleic acid was either cDNA or gDNA, and it came from T cells, B-cell-depleted T cells, or PBMCs.

Participants had their cohort set by participant-reported clinical history. TCRdb keeps only in-frame clones here, not all; method: immunoSEQ multiplex PCR. The sample shows a few hundred thousand clones, around 84% of them seen only once. Germline CDR1 and CDR2: LGHDT and YNNKEL (reference sequence). Deletions cut 4 bases from V and 4 bases from J, with 16 bases between. The CDR3 spans 15 residues. The sequence derives from a man younger than 40 with acute COVID-19. Sequenced: PBMCs or T cells enriched from blood (not recorded which). This rearrangement joins TRBV3-1 (or the pseudogene TRBV3-2) to TRBJ1-1, with TRBD1 as a possible D gene (6 bases). The CDR3 protein is CASSRPGALGTEAFF. In DNA form, the CDR3 reads TGTGCCAGCAGCCGTCCAGGGGCCCTGGGCACTGAAGCTTTCTTT.